This T cell receptor (beta chain) is drawn from a study of blood T cell repertoires in COVID-19. Study background: Samples representing acute and convalescent COVID-19 were sourced from the United States, Italy and Spain. PBMCs, B-cell-depleted T cells, or T cells were the source of the cDNA or gDNA that made up the material.

The CDR3 runs to 15 residues. Germline CDR1 LGHNA, CDR2 YSLEER. V gave up 0 bases and J gave up 5 bases, with 11 bases separating them. Original methodology: Reference gene primers were amplified, and this amplification served to estimate nucleated cell counts. The method was immunoSEQ multiplex PCR; TCRdb's version includes in-frame clones alone and lacks a portion of them. The V and J calls and clone size come from that table; D and trimming were worked out from the DNA. In the table there are approximately 240,000 clones, roughly 84% of which are singletons. The specimen sequenced was peripheral blood. The TCR comes from a woman older than 75 with active or convalescent COVID-19. J is TRBJ2-1 and V is TRBV4-3; unclear D gene. The chain's CDR3 is CASSQELAGDNEQFF. The CDR3 nucleotides are TGCGCCAGCAGCCAAGAGCTGGCAGGCGACAATGAGCAGTTCTTC.